This T cell receptor beta chain derives from a study of T cells after yellow fever vaccination. Study results and caveats: Across the CD4 and CD8 compartments, a small share of clonotypes was present in both. Post-booster repertoires contained most primary-vaccination clones again (roughly 95% CD4, approximately 88% CD8).

TCRdb reanalysed the 5' RACE reads using MiXCR and keeps one entry per CDR3 protein. The repertoire holds about 85,000 distinct CDR3 sequences, with more than 10% as singletons. Germline-derived CDR1 and CDR2 are SEHNR and FQNEAQ (reference sequence). This CDR3 is built from 10 residues. The specimen comprised CD8+ T cells not binding an NS4B(214-222) dextramer, sorted from PBMCs, sampled approximately 22 days after the first yellow fever vaccination. The chain recombines TRBV7-9 with TRBJ2-4; D gene uncertain. This TCR was recovered from a young man who received the YFV17D yellow fever vaccine. The CDR3 reads CAEGPNIQYF. CDR3 DNA sequence: TGTGCGGAAGGACCAAACATTCAGTACTTC.